This T cell receptor beta chain is from a study of T cell repertoires in cytomegalovirus infection. Study in general: Public TCR beta signature analysis indicated the presence of both CMV infection and matching HLA type.

TCRdb reprocessed the reads with MiXCR, giving one entry per CDR3 protein. The sample shows some 920,000 distinct CDR3 sequences, around 32% of them seen only once. Germline V gene lookup returns CDR1 SSHAT and CDR2 FNYEAQ (reference sequence). The length of the CDR3 is 16 residues. Study outcomes and limitations: There were carriers of CMV plus the relevant HLA, and cumulative public TCR beta family frequency identified them.

Of note for this clonotype: Its antigen is not known. A read error may produce the germline difference seen at one junction end.

The V and J genes are TRBV7-7 and TRBJ2-3, with D hard to call. The sequence derives from a human donor in good health (CMV status not recorded). Some clones in this sample may be carry-over from other donors' samples. Sequenced material: cultured CD8+ T cells from PBMCs, taken from culture after CMV antigen stimulation. CDR3 in amino acids: CASSLGPQTSTDTQYF. The CDR3 DNA follows: TGTGCTAGCAGCTTAGGGCCACAGACTAGCACAGATACGCAGTATTTT.